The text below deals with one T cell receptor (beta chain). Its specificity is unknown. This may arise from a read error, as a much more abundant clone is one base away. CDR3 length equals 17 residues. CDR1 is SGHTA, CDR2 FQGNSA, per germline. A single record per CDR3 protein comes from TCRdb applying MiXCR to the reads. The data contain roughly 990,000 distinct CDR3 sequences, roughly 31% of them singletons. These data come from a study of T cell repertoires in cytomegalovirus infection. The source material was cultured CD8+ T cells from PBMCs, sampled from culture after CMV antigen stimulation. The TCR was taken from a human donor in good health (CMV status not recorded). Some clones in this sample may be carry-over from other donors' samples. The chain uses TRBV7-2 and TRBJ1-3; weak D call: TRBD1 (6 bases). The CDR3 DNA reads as TGTGCCAGCAGCTTCCTTCCGGGACACCCCTCTGGAGACACCATATATTTT. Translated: CASSFLPGHPSGDTIYF.